Listed below are T cell receptor beta chains from one sample, sequenced in a study of CD8+ T cells in alopecia areata. The assay was immunoSEQ multiplex PCR, and TCRdb's table has in-frame clones only and misses some. The sample contains 90,000 to 120,000 clones, 84% of which appear only once. The source was CD8+ T cells sorted from blood, collected at week 24, from a patient treated with tofacitinib. These receptor sequences come from a human donor with alopecia areata. Both conserved end residues are part of each CDR3. Each record gives: D gene, clone size, V gene, J gene, CDR3 DNA, CDR3 protein. The D gene is left open where the match is weak. Part of the rows lack a size; the others show once, few, many or a class for expanded clones.

NA	once	TRBV6-6	TRBJ2-4	TGTGCCAGCAGTTACTCTGGTCCAGCAGGGGAGAACATTCAGTACTTC	CASSYSGPAGENIQYF
TRBD1	NA	TRBV7-9	TRBJ2-7	TGTGCCAGCAGCGGCGAAACAGGGGGCCTTTACGAGCAGTACTTC	CASSGETGGLYEQYF
NA	NA	TRBV29-1	TRBJ2-7	TGCAGCGTCCGGGGCAGCAGGGGCCGCATTTGGGAGCAGTACTTC	CSVRGSRGRIWEQYF
NA	few	TRBV7-9	TRBJ2-2	TGTGCCAGCAGCAACGGAATTCCGGGCTCGAACACCGGGGAGCTGTTTTTT	CASSNGIPGSNTGELFF
NA	NA	TRBV29-1	TRBJ1-1	TGCAGCGTTCCCCCCGAGGTGGACACTGAAGCTTTCTTT	CSVPPEVDTEAFF
NA	once	TRBV15	TRBJ1-1	TGTGCCATAATGAACACTGAAGCTTTCTTT	CAIMNTEAFF
NA	NA	TRBV27	TRBJ2-5	TGTGCCAGCAGTTTATCGGGGGCGACCCAGTACTTC	CASSLSGATQYF
TRBD2	NA	TRBV4-1	TRBJ2-3	TGCGCCAGCAGCCAAGAGGGACTAGCGGGGACCACAGATACGCAGTATTTT	CASSQEGLAGTTDTQYF
TRBD2	NA	TRBV5-1	TRBJ2-3	TGCGCCAGCAGCTCGTGGGCCAGCGGGGGGACAGATACGCAGTATTTT	CASSSWASGGTDTQYF
NA	NA	TRBV2	TRBJ2-3	TGTGCCAGCAGAGAAGGGGGCACAGATACGCAGTATTTT	CASREGGTDTQYF
NA	NA	TRBV29-1	TRBJ2-3	TGCAGCGTCCCTTGGGAGACAGATACGCAGTATTTT	CSVPWETDTQYF
NA	NA	TRBV19	TRBJ2-4	TGTGCCAGTAGTATAGAAAGTTGGGGCAACATTCAGTACTTC	CASSIESWGNIQYF
TRBD1	once	TRBV7-2	TRBJ2-7	TGTGCCAGCAGCCGACCCCGGGACAGGGGGTCCGAGCAGTACTTC	CASSRPRDRGSEQYF
NA	NA	TRBV10-3	TRBJ2-1	TGTGCCATCAGCCCCGGCAATGAGCAGTTCTTC	CAISPGNEQFF
NA	many	TRBV7-2	TRBJ1-1	TGTGCCAGCAGCTTAGGGTCGACAGCCGAAACTTTCTTT	CASSLGSTAETFF
NA	NA	TRBV5-1	TRBJ2-1	TGCGCCAGCAGCTTGTTGGTCAGGGAAACGGACAATGAGCAGTTCTTC	CASSLLVRETDNEQFF
NA	NA	TRBV4-2	TRBJ2-1	TGTGCCAGCAGCCAAGATAGGGTAGCGCCTCCCAATGAGCAGTTCTTC	CASSQDRVAPPNEQFF
NA	NA	TRBV27	TRBJ2-1	TGTACCAGCAGTTTCGTCGACAATGAGCAGTTCTTC	CTSSFVDNEQFF
TRBD2	once	TRBV14	TRBJ2-7	TGTGCCAGCAGCCAAGGGCGGGGACTAGACTACGAGCAGTACTTC	CASSQGRGLDYEQYF
NA	few	TRBV25-1	TRBJ1-3	TGTGCCAGCAGTGACGGGCGGACCTCTGGAAACACCATATATTTT	CASSDGRTSGNTIYF
NA	NA	TRBV4-3	TRBJ2-1	TGCGCCAGCAGCCAAGATGGAGGAGGGGGCAATGAGCAGTTCTTC	CASSQDGGGGNEQFF
NA	NA	TRBV30	TRBJ2-7	TGTGCCTGGCAGGACAGCTACGAGCAGTACTTC	CAWQDSYEQYF
NA	NA	TRBV6-5	TRBJ1-1	TGTGCCAGCAGTTACCAGTCTCCGAACACTGAAGCTTTCTTT	CASSYQSPNTEAFF
TRBD1	NA	TRBV11-2	TRBJ2-3	TGTGCCAGCAGCTTAGTTGGGACAGGGGACAACACAGATACGCAGTATTTT	CASSLVGTGDNTDTQYF
NA	NA	TRBV2	TRBJ2-5	TGTGCCAGATCGACAAGCTTATCCCAAGAGACCCAGTACTTC	CARSTSLSQETQYF
NA	NA	TRBV2	TRBJ2-5	TGTGCCAGCAGTGACAGGGACGACCAGGAGACCCAGTACTTC	CASSDRDDQETQYF
NA	few	TRBV15	TRBJ1-2	TGTGCCACCAGCTTACGCTCAACAGGGAGTGCTGGCTACACCTTC	CATSLRSTGSAGYTF
NA	NA	TRBV27	TRBJ2-7	TGTGCCAGCAGTTACAACCCTACCTACGAGCAGTACTTC	CASSYNPTYEQYF
TRBD2	NA	TRBV6-5	TRBJ2-7	TGTGCCAGCAAGCCTAGCGGAAACTACGAGCAGTACTTC	CASKPSGNYEQYF
TRBD1	NA	TRBV7-8	TRBJ2-6	TGTGCCAGCAGCTTAGGGACAGGGGGCTTTGGGGCCAACGTCCTGACTTTC	CASSLGTGGFGANVLTF
NA	NA	TRBV7-9	TRBJ2-3	TGTGCCAGCAGCTCCCTAAACACAGATACGCAGTATTTT	CASSSLNTDTQYF
NA	NA	TRBV5-1	TRBJ1-1	TGCGCCAGCAGCTTGGGGGAGGTGGGGAACACTGAAGCTTTCTTT	CASSLGEVGNTEAFF
NA	NA	TRBV20-1	TRBJ2-7	TGCAGTGCTAGCGGGGGAAACGAGCAGTACTTC	CSASGGNEQYF
TRBD2	NA	TRBV13	TRBJ2-3	TGTGCCAGCAGCTTAGGGGGACTAGCGGGGGCAGATACGCAGTATTTT	CASSLGGLAGADTQYF
TRBD2	NA	TRBV7-7	TRBJ2-3	TGTGCTAGCAGCATGGGACTAGGGAGCGGAAATACGCAGTATTTT	CASSMGLGSGNTQYF
NA	NA	TRBV9	TRBJ2-7	TGTGCCAGCAGCGCCCAGGGACTCGCTTCCTACGAGCAGTACTTC	CASSAQGLASYEQYF
TRBD1	NA	TRBV6-5	TRBJ1-2	TGTGCCAGCGCGTCAACTACAGGGGACTATGGCTACACCTTC	CASASTTGDYGYTF
TRBD2	once	TRBV4-1	TRBJ2-5	TGCGCCAGCAGCCCTAAGACTAGCGGGGTGGGCGAGACCCAGTACTTC	CASSPKTSGVGETQYF
NA	NA	TRBV7-2	TRBJ2-7	TGTGCCAGCAGCTCAGAGGGGTACGAGCAGTACTTC	CASSSEGYEQYF
NA	NA	TRBV10-3	TRBJ1-2	TGTGCCATCAGTGAGTTGTTGGGGACAAGAGACTATGGCTACACCTTC	CAISELLGTRDYGYTF
TRBD2	NA	TRBV13	TRBJ2-7	TGTGCCAGCAGCCTCCCGGCGGTTGCGGGGGGCACCACCACCGAGCAGTACTTC	CASSLPAVAGGTTTEQYF
NA	NA	TRBV15	TRBJ2-1	TGTGCCACCAGCATGGGGGGGGCATCGAATGAGCAGTTCTTC	CATSMGGASNEQFF
NA	NA	TRBV29-1	TRBJ2-7	TGCAGCGTGGAAGGGATTGCTTACGAGCAGTACTTC	CSVEGIAYEQYF